A selection of T cell receptor beta chains follows, all from one sample in a study of PD-1 blockade in classical Hodgkin lymphoma. Assay: immunoSEQ multiplex PCR; the TCRdb copy retains only in-frame clones and omits some. The sample has 46,000 or so clones, about three quarters seen once; the top ten hold approximately 10%. Sequencing used peripheral blood mononuclear cells (PBMCs), obtained at baseline. All receptors come from a human donor with classical Hodgkin lymphoma. Both conserved end residues are part of each CDR3. Each record gives: D gene, clone size, V gene, J gene, CDR3 protein, CDR3 DNA. The D gene is left open where the match is weak. Not all rows give a size; the values are once, few, many and, for expanded clones, a class.

D gene: .; clone size: once; V gene: TRBV9; J gene: TRBJ1-1; CDR3 protein: CASSPHVEGLTEAFF; CDR3 DNA: TGTGCCAGCAGCCCACACGTGGAGGGGTTAACTGAAGCTTTCTTT
D gene: TRBD1; clone size: .; V gene: TRBV28; J gene: TRBJ2-3; CDR3 protein: CASSRSDRADTQYF; CDR3 DNA: TGTGCCAGCAGCCGCTCGGACAGGGCAGATACGCAGTATTTT
D gene: .; clone size: .; V gene: TRBV30; J gene: TRBJ1-1; CDR3 protein: CACQLSGRRLTLNTEAFF; CDR3 DNA: TGTGCCTGTCAACTATCTGGCAGGAGGCTGACTCTGAACACTGAAGCTTTCTTT
D gene: .; clone size: .; V gene: TRBV27; J gene: TRBJ2-3; CDR3 protein: CASSWSSTDTQYF; CDR3 DNA: TGTGCCAGCAGTTGGTCTAGCACAGATACGCAGTATTTT
D gene: .; clone size: .; V gene: TRBV9; J gene: TRBJ2-7; CDR3 protein: CASSVEGHEQYF; CDR3 DNA: TGTGCCAGCAGCGTAGAGGGCCACGAGCAGTACTTC
D gene: .; clone size: few; V gene: TRBV2; J gene: TRBJ1-2; CDR3 protein: CASRPDGYTF; CDR3 DNA: TGTGCCAGCCGTCCCGATGGCTACACCTTC
D gene: .; clone size: .; V gene: TRBV6-6; J gene: TRBJ1-2; CDR3 protein: CASSWVQGYGYTF; CDR3 DNA: TGTGCCAGCAGTTGGGTACAGGGCTATGGCTACACCTTC
D gene: TRBD2; clone size: .; V gene: TRBV10-2; J gene: TRBJ2-7; CDR3 protein: CASRDPSGRSYEQYF; CDR3 DNA: TGCGCCAGCAGAGACCCTAGCGGGCGCTCCTACGAGCAGTACTTC
D gene: TRBD1; clone size: .; V gene: TRBV7-9; J gene: TRBJ1-1; CDR3 protein: CASSRKFNRGHTEAFF; CDR3 DNA: TGTGCCAGCAGCAGAAAATTTAACAGGGGTCACACTGAAGCTTTCTTT
D gene: .; clone size: .; V gene: TRBV5-1; J gene: TRBJ1-4; CDR3 protein: CASSGVGVNEKLFF; CDR3 DNA: TGCGCCAGCAGCGGCGTGGGGGTCAATGAAAAACTGTTTTTT
D gene: .; clone size: .; V gene: TRBV27; J gene: TRBJ1-2; CDR3 protein: CASSLGRGGLGGYTF; CDR3 DNA: TGTGCCAGCAGTTTAGGCCGGGGGGGGCTAGGTGGCTACACCTTC
D gene: .; clone size: .; V gene: TRBV21-1; J gene: TRBJ2-7; CDR3 protein: CASSKVTGSGYEQYF; CDR3 DNA: TGTGCCAGCAGCAAAGTTACGGGATCGGGCTACGAGCAGTACTTC
D gene: TRBD2; clone size: .; V gene: TRBV19; J gene: TRBJ2-3; CDR3 protein: CASSAILAGYTDTQYF; CDR3 DNA: TGTGCCAGTAGTGCAATACTAGCGGGGTACACAGATACGCAGTATTTT
D gene: TRBD1; clone size: few; V gene: TRBV5-1; J gene: TRBJ2-5; CDR3 protein: CASSPPTGGMETQYF; CDR3 DNA: TGCGCCAGCAGCCCACCAACAGGGGGGATGGAGACCCAGTACTTC
D gene: .; clone size: few; V gene: TRBV15; J gene: TRBJ2-3; CDR3 protein: CATSIHRERADTQYF; CDR3 DNA: TGTGCCACCAGCATCCACCGGGAGAGGGCAGATACGCAGTATTTT
D gene: .; clone size: .; V gene: TRBV7-8; J gene: TRBJ1-5; CDR3 protein: CASSLRWDTSNQPQHF; CDR3 DNA: TGTGCCAGCAGCTTAAGGTGGGACACTAGCAATCAGCCCCAGCATTTT
D gene: TRBD2; clone size: .; V gene: TRBV7-2; J gene: TRBJ2-2; CDR3 protein: CASSEGGLAGYTGELFF; CDR3 DNA: TGTGCCAGCAGCGAGGGGGGACTAGCGGGATACACCGGGGAGCTGTTTTTT
D gene: TRBD1; clone size: .; V gene: TRBV9; J gene: TRBJ1-4; CDR3 protein: CASSALTGLNEKLFF; CDR3 DNA: TGTGCCAGCAGCGCCCTGACAGGGCTAAATGAAAAACTGTTTTTT
D gene: TRBD2; clone size: .; V gene: TRBV7-8; J gene: TRBJ2-3; CDR3 protein: CASSGTSGGASDTQYF; CDR3 DNA: TGTGCCAGCAGCGGAACTAGCGGGGGGGCTTCAGATACGCAGTATTTT
D gene: .; clone size: .; V gene: TRBV9; J gene: TRBJ2-3; CDR3 protein: CASSVSHDSASTDTQYF; CDR3 DNA: TGTGCCAGCAGCGTAAGTCACGACTCCGCTAGCACAGATACGCAGTATTTT
D gene: TRBD2; clone size: .; V gene: TRBV18; J gene: TRBJ2-1; CDR3 protein: CASSPDQGLAANEQFF; CDR3 DNA: TGTGCCAGCTCACCTGATCAGGGACTAGCGGCCAATGAGCAGTTCTTC
D gene: TRBD2; clone size: .; V gene: TRBV5-4; J gene: TRBJ2-7; CDR3 protein: CASSLEVGGWDEQYF; CDR3 DNA: TGTGCCAGCAGCTTGGAAGTGGGAGGGTGGGACGAGCAGTACTTC
D gene: .; clone size: .; V gene: TRBV19; J gene: TRBJ1-2; CDR3 protein: CASSPRGRGTGGYTF; CDR3 DNA: TGTGCCAGTAGTCCCCGGGGCAGGGGCACAGGTGGCTACACCTTC
D gene: .; clone size: .; V gene: TRBV2; J gene: TRBJ2-2; CDR3 protein: CASSGTENTGELFF; CDR3 DNA: TGTGCCAGCAGTGGGACAGAGAACACCGGGGAGCTGTTTTTT
D gene: .; clone size: few; V gene: TRBV19; J gene: TRBJ1-5; CDR3 protein: CASSRAADQPQHF; CDR3 DNA: TGTGCCAGTAGTAGGGCAGCCGATCAGCCCCAGCATTTT
D gene: TRBD2; clone size: few; V gene: TRBV5-1; J gene: TRBJ2-1; CDR3 protein: CASSIGTNNEQFF; CDR3 DNA: TGCGCCAGCAGCATAGGGACTAACAATGAGCAGTTCTTC
D gene: TRBD1; clone size: .; V gene: TRBV6-6; J gene: TRBJ2-3; CDR3 protein: CASGTGTVQGVTQYF; CDR3 DNA: TGTGCCAGCGGAACCGGGACAGTCCAGGGTGTTACGCAGTATTTT
D gene: TRBD1; clone size: .; V gene: TRBV10-2; J gene: TRBJ1-2; CDR3 protein: CASSSGGPHLIFNYGYTF; CDR3 DNA: TGCGCCAGCAGTTCAGGGGGCCCACACCTAATTTTTAACTATGGCTACACCTTC
D gene: TRBD2; clone size: few; V gene: TRBV11-3; J gene: TRBJ2-7; CDR3 protein: CASSLGSGVTYEQYF; CDR3 DNA: TGTGCCAGCAGCTTAGGGAGCGGGGTAACCTACGAGCAGTACTTC
D gene: TRBD1; clone size: .; V gene: TRBV5-6; J gene: TRBJ2-1; CDR3 protein: CASSLLQGELLYNEQFF; CDR3 DNA: TGTGCCAGCAGCTTGCTACAGGGGGAACTACTCTACAATGAGCAGTTCTTC
D gene: .; clone size: once; V gene: TRBV6-5; J gene: TRBJ1-2; CDR3 protein: CASSPSWGVWYGYTF; CDR3 DNA: TGTGCCAGCAGTCCGAGTTGGGGGGTTTGGTATGGCTACACCTTC
D gene: TRBD1; clone size: .; V gene: TRBV27; J gene: TRBJ1-1; CDR3 protein: CASSFREGAGGAFF; CDR3 DNA: TGTGCCAGCAGTTTTCGCGAGGGGGCGGGCGGAGCTTTCTTT
D gene: TRBD1; clone size: .; V gene: TRBV30; J gene: TRBJ2-7; CDR3 protein: CAWTSEGTVGTGEQYF; CDR3 DNA: TGTGCCTGGACCTCCGAAGGGACAGTCGGAACGGGCGAGCAGTACTTC